A selection of T cell receptor beta chains follows, all from one sample in a study of blood T cell repertoires in COVID-19. Some clones are missing from TCRdb's copy, which holds only in-frame ones; the method was immunoSEQ multiplex PCR. In the table there are roughly 300,000 clones, 87% of which are singletons. The sample consisted of PBMCs or T cells enriched from blood (not recorded which). These receptors were taken from a woman in her thirties who had recovered from COVID-19. The CDR3 runs from the conserved cysteine through the conserved F or W. The D gene is left open where the match is weak. A row's size may be missing; if present it is once, few, many or a size class.

>TRBV30|few|TRBJ1-5|NA
TGTGCCTGGAGTGTACTTGGCAGGCGCAATCAGCCCCAGCATTTT
CAWSVLGRRNQPQHF
>TRBV7-9|NA|TRBJ1-5|NA
TGTGCCAGCAGCCCCGGAGGGCCCCAGCATTTT
CASSPGGPQHF
>TRBV11-2|NA|TRBJ2-5|TRBD1
TGTGCCAGCAGCCCCGGACAGGCTCTCTTCGGGACCCAGTACTTC
CASSPGQALFGTQYF
>TRBV15|NA|TRBJ1-2|TRBD1
TGTGCCACCAGCAGCGACAGGGCCGGCTATGGCTACACCTTC
CATSSDRAGYGYTF
>TRBV7-9|NA|TRBJ1-6|NA
TGTGCCAGCACCCTGTCCCAGGGGTCATCCTATAATTCACCCCTCCACTTT
CASTLSQGSSYNSPLHF
>TRBV5-1|NA|TRBJ2-3|TRBD1
TGCGCCAGCAGCTTGGGTTGGTCTGGGACAGACACAGATACGCAGTATTTT
CASSLGWSGTDTDTQYF
>TRBV25-1|NA|TRBJ2-2|NA
TGTGCCAGCAGTGAGGTCGGCAGGGGGAACACCGGGGAGCTGTTTTTT
CASSEVGRGNTGELFF
>TRBV7-2|NA|TRBJ1-2|NA
TGTGCCAGCAGCTTAGGCGGCTCGGCCGGCTACACCTTC
CASSLGGSAGYTF
>TRBV28|NA|TRBJ1-1|TRBD1
TGTGCCAGCTCTCCTTCCCGGGACAGGGGAAGGGCTTTCTTT
CASSPSRDRGRAFF
>TRBV28|NA|TRBJ1-2|TRBD1
TGTGCCAGTCTAAGACAGGGAGAAGTTAACTATGGCTACACCTTC
CASLRQGEVNYGYTF
>TRBV6-2/TRBV6-3|once|TRBJ1-1|NA
TGTGCCAGCAGTGACAGGTACACTGAAGCTTTCTTT
CASSDRYTEAFF
>TRBV15|NA|TRBJ2-5|NA
TGTGCCACCAGCAGCTCCGGGACACGGGTAACGACCCAGTACTTC
CATSSSGTRVTTQYF
>TRBV27|NA|TRBJ1-5|NA
TGTGCCAGCAAAACCAATGTCGACAGATATAGCAATCAGCCCCAGCATTTT
CASKTNVDRYSNQPQHF
>TRBV10-3|NA|TRBJ1-3|NA
TGTGCCGCTCAGGACACTGGAAACACCATATATTTT
CAAQDTGNTIYF
>TRBV15|NA|TRBJ1-5|NA
TGTGCCACCAGCAGAGATCGGTCGGAGAATCAGCCCCAGCATTTT
CATSRDRSENQPQHF
>TRBV7-8|NA|TRBJ2-2|TRBD2
TGTGCCAGCAGCTTAACAAGGGGACTAGCGGGGGGGCCAGGCACCGGGGAGCTGTTTTTT
CASSLTRGLAGGPGTGELFF
>TRBV28|NA|TRBJ2-4|TRBD1
TGTGCCAGCAGCCGGAACACAGGGGTATCGGCCAAAAACATTCAGTACTTC
CASSRNTGVSAKNIQYF
>TRBV19|NA|TRBJ1-2|NA
TGTGCCAGTAGTAGGGCAGGGGCGGTGTTGACCTTC
CASSRAGAVLTF
>TRBV6-6|once|TRBJ2-7|TRBD1
TGTGCCAGCAGTTCGGGGACAGGGAGCACCTACGAGCAGTACTTC
CASSSGTGSTYEQYF
>TRBV10-1|NA|TRBJ1-1|NA
TGCGCCAGCAGACAGAGCATGAACACTGAAGCTTTCTTT
CASRQSMNTEAFF
>TRBV7-2|once|TRBJ2-7|TRBD1
TGTGCCAGCAGCCAAGGGGGCCGCGAGCAGTACTTC
CASSQGGREQYF
>TRBV6-5|NA|TRBJ1-1|NA
TGTGCCAGCATTACTTCGGGGTTCCGCACTGAAGCTTTCTTT
CASITSGFRTEAFF
>TRBV11-2|NA|TRBJ1-2|NA
TGTGCCAGCAGCGCAAGACAGGACCGGAGCGGCTATGGCTACACCTTC
CASSARQDRSGYGYTF
>TRBV18|NA|TRBJ1-5|NA
TGTGCCAGCTCACCCCCGGTCGGGGGTAACAATCAGCCCCAGCATTTT
CASSPPVGGNNQPQHF
>TRBV2|NA|TRBJ2-5|NA
TGTGCCAGCACCGAGGACGGAGGTCGAGAGACCCAGTACTTC
CASTEDGGRETQYF
>TRBV9|NA|TRBJ1-6|NA
TGTGCCAGCAGCGCACAGGGTGGAAATTCACCCCTCCACTTT
CASSAQGGNSPLHF
>TRBV10-3|NA|TRBJ1-4|TRBD1
TGTGCCATCAGTGGACAGGGCGGAAATGAAAAACTGTTTTTT
CAISGQGGNEKLFF
>TRBV14|NA|TRBJ2-6|NA
TGTGCCAGCAGCCAAGGTGTGTGGACAGACCCCCCTAAGAACTCTGGGGCCAACGTCCTGACTTTC
CASSQGVWTDPPKNSGANVLTF
>TRBV25-1|NA|TRBJ1-4|TRBD1
TGTGCCAGCAGTGGCCTGGGGGACAGCCTTTATAATGAAAAACTGTTTTTT
CASSGLGDSLYNEKLFF
>TRBV5-1|NA|TRBJ2-3|TRBD1
TGCGCCAGCCGACAGGGATTTGGGACAGATACGCAGTATTTT
CASRQGFGTDTQYF
>TRBV6-6|NA|TRBJ2-7|NA
TGTGCCAGCAGTTACGACAGGTCTTACGAGCAGTACTTC
CASSYDRSYEQYF
>TRBV10-1|few|TRBJ2-3|TRBD1
TGCGCCAGCAGTGAGCTTGACAGGGGCACAGATACGCAGTATTTT
CASSELDRGTDTQYF
>TRBV7-2|NA|TRBJ1-2|NA
TGTGCCAGCAGCTTAAATTTGGCAGGTGAGCCTGGAGGCTACACCTTC
CASSLNLAGEPGGYTF
>TRBV3-1/TRBV3-2|NA|TRBJ2-2|TRBD1
TGTGCCAGCAGCCAAGCAGGGGGAACCGGGGAGCTGTTTTTT
CASSQAGGTGELFF
>TRBV4-1|once|TRBJ1-2|NA
TGCGCCAGCAGCCAAGATAGGGCGGGGAGAGAGAACTATGGCTACACCTTC
CASSQDRAGRENYGYTF
>TRBV5-1|once|TRBJ1-4|NA
TGCGCCAGCAGCTTGGCCAGGGCTTTCGGGGAAAAACTGTTTTTT
CASSLARAFGEKLFF
>TRBV5-1|NA|TRBJ2-7|NA
TGCGCCAGCAGCACGGAGAATGGATACGAGCAGTACTTC
CASSTENGYEQYF
>TRBV28|NA|TRBJ1-5|TRBD1
TGTGCCAGCAGTTCCCTGGACAGGGTAATGAATCAGCCCCAGCATTTT
CASSSLDRVMNQPQHF
>TRBV7-9|few|TRBJ2-2|TRBD1
TGTGCCAGCAGCTGGGGACAGAGAGACACCGGGGAGCTGTTTTTT
CASSWGQRDTGELFF
>TRBV5-1|NA|TRBJ2-3|TRBD2
TGCGCCAGCAGCGCAGAGGTAGCGGGGAGCGGGGATACGCAGTATTTT
CASSAEVAGSGDTQYF
>TRBV6-1|NA|TRBJ2-7|TRBD1
TGTGCCAGCAGTGAAGGACAGGGGCTCTCCTACGAGCAGTACTTC
CASSEGQGLSYEQYF
>TRBV18|NA|TRBJ1-4|NA
TGTGCCAGCTCCCAAGTTCGGGCAACTAATGAAAAACTGTTTTTT
CASSQVRATNEKLFF
>TRBV6-5|NA|TRBJ1-5|TRBD1
TGTGCCAGCAGGACAGGGGGCCGGTGGCCCCAGCATTTT
CASRTGGRWPQHF
>TRBV28|NA|TRBJ2-7|NA
TGTGCCAGCAGTTTATCAGGGTTCGAGCAGTACTTC
CASSLSGFEQYF
>TRBV7-9|once|TRBJ2-1|NA
TGTGCCAGCAGCTTAGCAACAGTTTACAATGAGCAGTTCTTC
CASSLATVYNEQFF
>TRBV7-8|NA|TRBJ1-2|TRBD1
TGTGCCAGCAGCGATGGGACAGGTCGTGGCTACACCTTC
CASSDGTGRGYTF
>TRBV5-1|NA|TRBJ2-7|TRBD1
TGCGCCAGCACCAGAGGGACAGAGTCCTACGAGCAGTACTTC
CASTRGTESYEQYF
>TRBV3-1/TRBV3-2|NA|TRBJ1-2|TRBD1
TGTGCCAGCACCAATGACAGGGGGGGTGGCTACACCTTC
CASTNDRGGGYTF
>TRBV19|NA|TRBJ1-5|TRBD1
TGTGCCAGTAGACCTCAGACAGGGCTAGGTGGCAATCAGCCCCAGCATTTT
CASRPQTGLGGNQPQHF
>TRBV28|NA|TRBJ1-1|TRBD1
TGTGCCAGCCGATGGGACAGGGAGAACACTGAAGCTTTCTTT
CASRWDRENTEAFF
>TRBV6-2/TRBV6-3|NA|TRBJ1-6|NA
TGTGCCAGCAGTTACGGTGGGACAAGGATACATATATCTAATTCACCCCTCCACTTT
CASSYGGTRIHISNSPLHF
>TRBV6-5|NA|TRBJ1-5|NA
TGTGCCAGCAGTTACACGATCCAGCAGCCCCAGCATTTT
CASSYTIQQPQHF
>TRBV27|NA|TRBJ1-1|TRBD1
TGTGCCAGCAGCCGGACAGGGGGCGTCACTGAAGCTTTCTTT
CASSRTGGVTEAFF
>TRBV5-6|NA|TRBJ2-2|TRBD1
TGTGCCAGCAGCTTGGAGGGACAGCGCACCGGGGAGCTGTTTTTT
CASSLEGQRTGELFF
>TRBV6-4|NA|TRBJ1-1|NA
TGTGCCAGCAGTGACTCGAGCGGGCGGGCTTTCTTT
CASSDSSGRAFF